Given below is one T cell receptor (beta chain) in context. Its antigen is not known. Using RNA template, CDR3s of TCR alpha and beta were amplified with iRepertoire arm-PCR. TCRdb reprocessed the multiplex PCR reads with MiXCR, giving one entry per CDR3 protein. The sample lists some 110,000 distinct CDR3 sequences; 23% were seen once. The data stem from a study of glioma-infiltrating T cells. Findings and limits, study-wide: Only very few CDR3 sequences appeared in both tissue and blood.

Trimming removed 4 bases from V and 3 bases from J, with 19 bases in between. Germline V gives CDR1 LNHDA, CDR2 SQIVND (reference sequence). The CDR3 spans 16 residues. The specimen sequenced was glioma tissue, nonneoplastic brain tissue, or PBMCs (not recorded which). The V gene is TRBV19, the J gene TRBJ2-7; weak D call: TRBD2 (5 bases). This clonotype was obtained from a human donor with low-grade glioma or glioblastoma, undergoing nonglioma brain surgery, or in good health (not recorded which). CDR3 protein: CASSTSVRWAGYEQYF. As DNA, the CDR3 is TGTGCCAGTAGTACTTCAGTAAGATGGGCGGGCTACGAGCAGTACTTC.